This T cell receptor (beta chain) was captured by sequencing in a study of metastatic and nonmetastatic thyroid tumors. In the study overall: Repertoire comparisons spanned blood and tumor or nodule tissue from malignant and benign thyroid patients.

By sample fraction, this clone is medium-sized (0.01 to 0.1%). The antigen is unknown. Not a single patient had been given any form of treatment at any point before undergoing thyroid surgery. TCRdb re-called the PCR reads with MiXCR. The table lists about 7,300 clones, more than 3% of them singletons. Study conclusions and caveats: Within blood and tumor, benign nodules reportedly had significantly lower TCR beta diversity than malignant thyroid tumors did.

Per the germline V gene, CDR1 is SGHAT and CDR2 is FQDESV (reference sequence). V was cut by 3 bases and J by 7 bases, with 16 bases left in between. This CDR3 is built from 16 residues. The receptor was isolated from a female donor with papillary thyroid cancer or a benign thyroid nodule (not recorded which). Some clones in this sample may be carry-over from other donors' samples. The J gene is TRBJ1-6, the V gene TRBV11-1, with a weak D call TRBD1 (6 bases). Sequencing was carried out using tumor tissue. CDR3: CASSLDSYSLNSPLHF. In nucleotides, the CDR3 is TGTGCCAGCAGCTTGGACAGCTACTCATTAAATTCACCCCTCCACTTT.